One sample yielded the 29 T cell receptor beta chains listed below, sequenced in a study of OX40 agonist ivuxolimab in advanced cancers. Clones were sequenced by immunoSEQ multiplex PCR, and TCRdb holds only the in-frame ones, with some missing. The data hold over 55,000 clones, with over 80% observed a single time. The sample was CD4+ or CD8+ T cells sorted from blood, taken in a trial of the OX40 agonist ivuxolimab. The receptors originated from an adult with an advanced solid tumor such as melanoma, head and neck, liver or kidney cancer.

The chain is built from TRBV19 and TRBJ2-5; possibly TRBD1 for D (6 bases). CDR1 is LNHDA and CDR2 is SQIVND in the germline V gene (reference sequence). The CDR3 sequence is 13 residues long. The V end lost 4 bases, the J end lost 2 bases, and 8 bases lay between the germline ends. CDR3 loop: CASSRQGQETQYF. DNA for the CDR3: TGTGCCAGTAGTAGGCAGGGGCAAGAGACCCAGTACTTC.

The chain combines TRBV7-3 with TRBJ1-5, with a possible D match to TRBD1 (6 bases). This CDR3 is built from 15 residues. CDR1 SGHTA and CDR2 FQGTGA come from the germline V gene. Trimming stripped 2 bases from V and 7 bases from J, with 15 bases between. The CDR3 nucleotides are TGTGCCAGCAGCTTACACGCAGGGGAACAACAGCCCCAGCATTTT. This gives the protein CASSLHAGEQQPQHF.

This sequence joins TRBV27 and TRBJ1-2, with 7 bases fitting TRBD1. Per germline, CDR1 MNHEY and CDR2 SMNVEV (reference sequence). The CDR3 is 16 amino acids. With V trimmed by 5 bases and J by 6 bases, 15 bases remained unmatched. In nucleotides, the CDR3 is TGTGCCAGCAGTCTCTCCGGGACAGCTATTACGGATGGCTACACCTTC. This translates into CASSLSGTAITDGYTF.

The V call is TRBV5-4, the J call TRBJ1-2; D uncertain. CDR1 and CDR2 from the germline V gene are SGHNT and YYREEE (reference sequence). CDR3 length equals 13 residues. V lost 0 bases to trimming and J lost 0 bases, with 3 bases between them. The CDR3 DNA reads TGTGCCAGCAGCTTGGATTCTAACTATGGCTACACCTTC. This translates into CASSLDSNYGYTF.

This chain's CDR3 is CASSPGTAEEKLFF. CDR3 nucleotide sequence: TGTGCCAGCAGCCCCGGGACAGCGGAAGAAAAACTGTTTTTT. The rearrangement joins TRBV4-2 to TRBJ1-4; 7 bases fit TRBD1. This CDR3 is built from 14 residues. V lost 4 bases and J lost 8; bases outside the gene matches: 7. Germline assignment: CDR1 LGHNA and CDR2 YNFKEQ.

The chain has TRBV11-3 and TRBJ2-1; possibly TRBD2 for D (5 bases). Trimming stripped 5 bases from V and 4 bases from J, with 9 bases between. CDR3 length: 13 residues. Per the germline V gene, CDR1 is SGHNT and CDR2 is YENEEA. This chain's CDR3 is CASSDGEYNEQFF. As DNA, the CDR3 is TGTGCCAGCAGCGACGGGGAATACAATGAGCAGTTCTTC.

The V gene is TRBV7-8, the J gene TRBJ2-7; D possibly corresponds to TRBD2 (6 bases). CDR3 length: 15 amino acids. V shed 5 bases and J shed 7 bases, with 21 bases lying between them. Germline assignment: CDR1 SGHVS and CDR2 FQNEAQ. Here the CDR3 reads CASSLFVEGSGEQYF. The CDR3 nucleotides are TGTGCCAGCAGCCTATTTGTGGAGGGGTCCGGGGAGCAGTACTTC.

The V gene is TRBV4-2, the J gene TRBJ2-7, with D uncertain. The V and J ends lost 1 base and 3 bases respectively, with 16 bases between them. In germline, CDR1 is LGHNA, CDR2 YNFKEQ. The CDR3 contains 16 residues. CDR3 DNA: TGTGCCAGCAGCCAAGCCGGGCCTTCGATGTACTACGAGCAGTACTTC. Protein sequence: CASSQAGPSMYYEQYF.

The CDR3 sequence is CAWRTQGAGGNTIYF. The CDR3, as DNA: TGTGCCTGGAGAACGCAGGGGGCGGGTGGAAACACCATATATTTT. The chain recombines TRBV30 with TRBJ1-3; 8 nucleotides align to TRBD1. CDR3 length equals 15 residues. CDR1 and CDR2 (germline): GTSNPN, SVGIG (reference sequence). After removal of 3 bases from V and 3 bases from J, the junction contained 7 bases not matched to a gene. Using reference TRBV30 and TRBJ1-3 for the parts outside the CDR3, the full variable domain is SQTIHQWPATLVQPVGSPLSLECTVEGTSNPNLYWYRQAAGRGLQLLFYSVGIGQISSEVPQNLSASRPQDRQFILSSKKLLLSDSGFYLCAWRTQGAGGNTIYFGEGSWLTVV.

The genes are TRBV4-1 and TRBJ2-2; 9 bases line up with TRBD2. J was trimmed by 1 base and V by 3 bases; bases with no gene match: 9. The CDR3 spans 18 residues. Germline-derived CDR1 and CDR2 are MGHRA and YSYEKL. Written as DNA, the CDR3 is TGCGCCAGCAGCCAGCCCGAAGGTAGCGGGAGGAACACCGGGGAGCTGTTTTTT. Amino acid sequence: CASSQPEGSGRNTGELFF.

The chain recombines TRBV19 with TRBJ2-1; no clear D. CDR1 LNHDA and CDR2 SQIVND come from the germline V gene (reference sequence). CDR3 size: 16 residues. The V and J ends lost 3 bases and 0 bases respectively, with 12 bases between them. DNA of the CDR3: TGTGCCAGTAGTATGGCTCGAGGCCTCTCCTACAATGAGCAGTTCTTC. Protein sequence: CASSMARGLSYNEQFF.

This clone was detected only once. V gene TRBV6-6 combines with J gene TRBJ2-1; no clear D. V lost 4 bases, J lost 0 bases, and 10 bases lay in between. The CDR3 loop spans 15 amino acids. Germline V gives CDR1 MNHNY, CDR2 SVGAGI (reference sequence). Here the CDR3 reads CASSLAGSSYNEQFF. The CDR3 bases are TGTGCCAGCAGTTTAGCCGGGTCCTCCTACAATGAGCAGTTCTTC.

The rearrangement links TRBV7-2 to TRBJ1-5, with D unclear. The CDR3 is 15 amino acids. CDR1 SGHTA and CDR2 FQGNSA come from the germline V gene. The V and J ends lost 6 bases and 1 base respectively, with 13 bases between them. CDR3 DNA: TGTGCCAGCAGTTCCCGGGGTGGCAGCAATCAGCCCCAGCATTTT. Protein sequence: CASSSRGGSNQPQHF.

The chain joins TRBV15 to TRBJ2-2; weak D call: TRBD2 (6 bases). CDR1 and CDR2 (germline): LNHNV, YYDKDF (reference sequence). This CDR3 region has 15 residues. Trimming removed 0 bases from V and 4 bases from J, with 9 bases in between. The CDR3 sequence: CATSRDEGLTGELFF. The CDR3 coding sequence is TGTGCCACCAGCAGAGATGAGGGACTCACCGGGGAGCTGTTTTTT. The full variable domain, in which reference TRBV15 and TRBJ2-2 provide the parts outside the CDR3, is DAMVIQNPRYQVTQFGKPVTLSCSQTLNHNVMYWYQQKSSQAPKLLFHYYDKDFNNEADTPDNFQSRRPNTSFCFLDIRSPGLGDTAMYLCATSRDEGLTGELFFGEGSRLTVL.

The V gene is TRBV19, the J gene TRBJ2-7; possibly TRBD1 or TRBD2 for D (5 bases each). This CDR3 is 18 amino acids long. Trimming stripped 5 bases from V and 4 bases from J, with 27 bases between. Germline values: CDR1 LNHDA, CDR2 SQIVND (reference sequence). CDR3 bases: TGTGCCAGTAGTGACTGGGGGACCTACCCCCGTTCCACTTACGAGCAGTACTTC. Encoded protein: CASSDWGTYPRSTYEQYF.

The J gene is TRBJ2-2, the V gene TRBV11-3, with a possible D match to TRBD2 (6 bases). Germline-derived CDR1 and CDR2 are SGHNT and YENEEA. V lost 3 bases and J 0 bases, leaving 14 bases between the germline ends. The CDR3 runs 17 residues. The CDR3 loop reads CASSLFGGGSNTGELFF. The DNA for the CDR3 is TGTGCCAGCAGCTTGTTCGGGGGAGGTTCGAACACCGGGGAGCTGTTTTTT.

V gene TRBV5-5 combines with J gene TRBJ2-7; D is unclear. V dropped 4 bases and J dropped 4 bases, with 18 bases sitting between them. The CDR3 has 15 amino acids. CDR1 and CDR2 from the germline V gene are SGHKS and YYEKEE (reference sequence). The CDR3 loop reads CASSILSTGLYEQYF. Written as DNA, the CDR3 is TGTGCCAGCAGCATTCTTTCGACTGGGTTGTACGAGCAGTACTTC. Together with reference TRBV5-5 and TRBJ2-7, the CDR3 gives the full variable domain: DAGVTQSPTHLIKTRGQQVTLRCSPISGHKSVSWYQQVLGQGPQFIFQYYEKEERGRGNFPDRFSARQFPNYSSELNVNALLLGDSALYLCASSILSTGLYEQYFGPGTRLTVT.

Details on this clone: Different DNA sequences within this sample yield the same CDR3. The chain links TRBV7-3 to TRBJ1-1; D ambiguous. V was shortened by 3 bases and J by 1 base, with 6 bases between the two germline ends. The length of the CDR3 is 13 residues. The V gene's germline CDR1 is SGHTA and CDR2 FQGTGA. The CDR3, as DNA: TGTGCCAGCAGCTTTTCACAGAACACTGAAGCTTTCTTT. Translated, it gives CASSFSQNTEAFF.

CDR3 DNA: TGCGCCAGCAGCTTGGCCCCGGGAGGGGAGCTGTTTTTT. Translation gives CASSLAPGGELFF. V usage is TRBV5-1 and J usage is TRBJ2-2, with D possibly matching TRBD2 (5 bases). The CDR3 has 13 amino acids. The V gene's germline CDR1 is SGHRS and CDR2 YFSETQ. V was clipped by 0 bases and J by 8 bases, with 8 bases between them.

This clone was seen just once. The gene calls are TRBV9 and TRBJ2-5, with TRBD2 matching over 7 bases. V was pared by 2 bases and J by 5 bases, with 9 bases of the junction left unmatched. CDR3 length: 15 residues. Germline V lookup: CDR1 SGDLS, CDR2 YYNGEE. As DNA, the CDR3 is TGTGCCAGCAGCGTCATGGGGGGGAAAGTGGAGACCCAGTACTTC. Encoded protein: CASSVMGGKVETQYF.

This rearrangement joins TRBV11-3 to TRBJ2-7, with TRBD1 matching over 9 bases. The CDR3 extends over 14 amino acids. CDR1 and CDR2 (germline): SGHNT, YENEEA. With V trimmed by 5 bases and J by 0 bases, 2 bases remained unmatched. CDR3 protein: CASSGQGISYEQYF. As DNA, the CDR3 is TGTGCCAGCAGCGGACAGGGGATCTCCTACGAGCAGTACTTC. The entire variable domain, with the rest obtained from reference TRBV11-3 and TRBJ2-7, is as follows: EAGVVQSPRYKIIEKKQPVAFWCNPISGHNTLYWYLQNLGQGPELLIRYENEEAVDDSQLPKDRFSAERLKGVDSTLKIQPAELGDSAVYLCASSGQGISYEQYFGPGTRLTVT.

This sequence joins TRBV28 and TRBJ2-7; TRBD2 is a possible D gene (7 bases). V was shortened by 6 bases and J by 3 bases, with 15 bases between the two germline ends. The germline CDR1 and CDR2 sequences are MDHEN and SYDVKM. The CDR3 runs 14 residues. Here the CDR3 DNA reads TGTGCCAGCAGCTCAAGCGGGACATTCTACGAGCAGTACTTC. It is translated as CASSSSGTFYEQYF.

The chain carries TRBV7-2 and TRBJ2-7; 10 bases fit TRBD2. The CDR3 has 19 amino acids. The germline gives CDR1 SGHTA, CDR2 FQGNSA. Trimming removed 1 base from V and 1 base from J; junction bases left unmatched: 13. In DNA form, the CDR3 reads TGTGCCAGCAGCTTAGGGACTAGCGGTATTCGCTTAAGTTCCTACGAGCAGTACTTC. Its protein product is CASSLGTSGIRLSSYEQYF.

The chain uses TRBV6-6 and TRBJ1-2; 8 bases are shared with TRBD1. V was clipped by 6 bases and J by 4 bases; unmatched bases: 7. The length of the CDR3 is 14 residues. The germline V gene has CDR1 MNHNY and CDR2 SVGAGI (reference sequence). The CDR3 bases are TGTGCCAGCAGATCAGGACAGGGTGGCTATGGCTACACCTTC. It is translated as CASRSGQGGYGYTF.

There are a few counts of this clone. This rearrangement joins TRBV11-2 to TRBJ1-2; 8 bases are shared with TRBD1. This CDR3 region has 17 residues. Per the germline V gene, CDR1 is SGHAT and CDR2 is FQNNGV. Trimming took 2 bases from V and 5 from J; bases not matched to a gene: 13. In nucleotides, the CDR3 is TGTGCCAGCAGCTTAATCCCTCTAACAGGGGGGAGATATGGCTACACCTTC. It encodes CASSLIPLTGGRYGYTF.

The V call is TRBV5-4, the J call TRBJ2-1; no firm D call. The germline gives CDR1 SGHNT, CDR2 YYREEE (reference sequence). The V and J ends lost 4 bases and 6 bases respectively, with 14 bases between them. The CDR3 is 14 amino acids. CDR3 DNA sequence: TGTGCCAGCAGCCTTCCGACAAAAGTCAATGAGCAGTTCTTC. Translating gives CASSLPTKVNEQFF.

The CDR3 here is CASSLDIATSSHEQYF. CDR3 in DNA: TGTGCCAGCAGCTTGGATATTGCCACATCATCCCACGAGCAGTACTTC. J is TRBJ2-7 and V is TRBV5-4; D unclear. Germline V gene sequence: CDR1 SGHNT, CDR2 YYREEE (reference sequence). Trimming took 0 bases from V and 5 from J, leaving 18 bases between them. The length of the CDR3 is 16 residues.

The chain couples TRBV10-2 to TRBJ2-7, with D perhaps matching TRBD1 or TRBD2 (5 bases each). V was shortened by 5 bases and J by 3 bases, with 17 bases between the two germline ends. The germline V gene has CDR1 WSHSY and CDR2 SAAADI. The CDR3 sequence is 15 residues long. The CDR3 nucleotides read TGCGCCAGCAGTACAAGGGACCCCACCTTCTACGAGCAGTACTTC. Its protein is CASSTRDPTFYEQYF.

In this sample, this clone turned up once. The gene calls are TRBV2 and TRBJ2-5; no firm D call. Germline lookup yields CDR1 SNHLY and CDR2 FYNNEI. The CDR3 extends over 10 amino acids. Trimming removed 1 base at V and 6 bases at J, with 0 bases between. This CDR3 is CASSEETQYF. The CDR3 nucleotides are TGTGCCAGCAGTGAAGAGACCCAGTACTTC.